These T cell receptor beta chains were read from a single sample in a study of T-cell memory formation after mild COVID-19. TCRdb fed the 5' RACE reads into MiXCR, producing one record per CDR3 protein. Among roughly 250,000 distinct CDR3 sequences, roughly 15% were seen once, and the ten largest hold around 3.8%. The specimen was PBMCs or a T cell subset sorted from them (not recorded which). The receptors were gathered from a man between 18 and 35 years old who had mild COVID-19 (a few samples of this study predate the infection). Cell type and time point are not known. Each CDR3 is given with its conserved first and last residue. A D gene is named only where the DNA matches it firmly. Expanded clones get a size class; other rows say once, few or many, or leave the size out.

clone_size v_call cdr3_length d_call cdr3_aa
- TRBV4-3 14 - CASSQVDSHNEQFF
- TRBV5-1 17 - CASSLHFGTTPTYEQYF
- TRBV10-3 15 TRBD2 CAISEETSGGETQYF
- TRBV7-3 14 TRBD2 CASSKAGYTGELFF
few TRBV6-6 17 TRBD2 CASSPGVSGGFTDTQYF
few TRBV12-3/TRBV12-4 14 - CASSPDPNVETQYF
- TRBV5-6 14 - CASSLRRGNQPQHF
- TRBV5-5 14 - CASKRYGTESPLHF
- TRBV7-9 12 - CASSFRDEKLFF
- TRBV6-1 14 - CASSPETGSYGYTF
- TRBV5-1 16 - CASSLATAGRIETQYF
few TRBV5-1 15 - CASSFPGGGTDTQYF
- TRBV6-1 14 TRBD1 CASLRDRGRETQYF
- TRBV15 14 - CATSRETLNTEAFF
- TRBV9 15 TRBD1 CASSVTQGARDGYTF
- TRBV29-1 14 - CSVSSEPTRYEQYF
once TRBV9 15 - CASSVVGQNTGELFF
- TRBV10-3 13 TRBD2 CATASGGTDTQYF
- TRBV5-1 13 - CASSRTRTDSVFF
- TRBV7-9 15 - CASSSQTGYNSPLHF
few TRBV23-1 17 TRBD1 CASSQPPGDREQETQYF
few TRBV7-9 14 - CASSLAGRENGYTF
many TRBV5-1 13 TRBD1 CASTKQGADTQYF
few TRBV6-5 16 - CASSFQGQGSGNTIYF
few TRBV5-1 15 - CASSLGAVTNEKLFF
many TRBV4-3 16 - CASSQEYSLAKNIQYF
- TRBV20-1 13 TRBD2 CSASGGAGDTQYF
- TRBV27 14 TRBD1 CASRPTSGGNIQYF
- TRBV11-1 16 - CASSLRIASGANVLTF